This entry concerns a single T cell receptor beta chain. Around 32,000 T cell genomes, or around 300 ng DNA, went into unsorted PBMC replicate PCRs. Only in-frame clones appear in the TCRdb table, and some are missing; sequencing was by immunoSEQ multiplex PCR. The sample consists of about 480,000 clones, 60% to 80% of them appearing once. The CDR3 is made up of 14 amino acids. Germline V CDR1 and CDR2: MDHEN, SYDVKM. The germline V and J ends were trimmed by 5 bases and 7 bases, with 15 bases remaining between them. The data stem from a study of shared clonotypes between healthy human individuals. The sample consisted of PBMCs. The TCR originated in a woman aged 40 to 50 in good health. Some clones in this sample may be carry-over from other donors' samples. V is TRBV28 and J is TRBJ1-5; a weak D match, TRBD1 (6 bases). The CDR3 DNA reads TGTGCCAGCAGTAAACACCAGGGGTCGCAGCCCCAGCATTTT. Its translation is CASSKHQGSQPQHF.